These 15 T cell receptor beta chains came from one sample sequenced in a study of blood T cell repertoires in COVID-19. This table comes from immunoSEQ multiplex PCR, and its TCRdb copy is limited to in-frame clones, with some not included. The table has roughly 110,000 clones, roughly 81% seen once. Sequencing was performed on peripheral blood. The receptors derive from a man in his forties or fifties with acute or convalescent COVID-19.

This rearrangement joins TRBV6-5 to TRBJ1-1; a weak D match, TRBD1 (6 bases). Between the trimmed V and J ends, which lost 8 bases and 5 bases, there was a span of 18 bases. This CDR3 comprises 14 residues. Looked up from germline, CDR1 is MNHEY and CDR2 is SVGAGI. CDR3 DNA sequence: TGTGCCAGCGCGGTAGGGGGTGTAGGAACTGAAGCTTTCTTT. Amino acids: CASAVGGVGTEAFF.

J is TRBJ2-3 and V is TRBV6-5; 11 bases fit TRBD1. Germline CDR1 MNHEY, CDR2 SVGAGI. The junction had 4 bases not matched to a gene; V was cut back by 6 bases and J by 5 bases. The CDR3 is made up of 14 amino acids. The DNA of the CDR3 is TGTGCCAGCAGCCGGGACAGGGGGGGAGATACGCAGTATTTT. As protein: CASSRDRGGDTQYF.

V usage is TRBV27 and J usage is TRBJ2-4; 11 positions agree with TRBD1. CDR1 MNHEY and CDR2 SMNVEV come from the germline V gene (reference sequence). V lost 0 bases to trimming and J lost 3 bases; unmatched junction nucleotides: 1. The CDR3 has 16 residues. For the CDR3, the DNA is TGTGCCAGCAGTTTATCAGGGACAGGGGGCAAAAACATTCAGTACTTC. Translation: CASSLSGTGGKNIQYF.

This clone was seen ten or more times. The chain joins TRBV10-3 to TRBJ1-2, with TRBD1 matching over 7 bases. The CDR3 loop spans 12 amino acids. Trimming at V came to 4 bases and at J to 7 bases, leaving 3 bases not matched to a gene. Germline V CDR1 and CDR2: ENHRY, SYGVKD. The CDR3 bases are TGTGCCATCAGTGCCACAGGGGTTGGCTACACCTTC. Translation: CAISATGVGYTF.

The gene calls are TRBV7-4 and TRBJ2-3, with 14 bases identical to TRBD2. The trim removed 5 bases at V and 4 bases at J, leaving 8 bases unmatched. The CDR3 spans 17 residues. Germline V gives CDR1 SGHVT, CDR2 SQSDAQ. This chain's CDR3 is CASSPPGLAGDPDTQYF. CDR3 nucleotide sequence: TGTGCCAGCAGCCCCCCGGGACTAGCGGGAGATCCAGATACGCAGTATTTT.

CDR3 nucleotide sequence: TGCGCCAGCAGCTTGGGGGGGCGGAACCAAGAGACCCAGTACTTC. Its translation: CASSLGGRNQETQYF. V is TRBV5-1 and J is TRBJ2-5; weak D call: TRBD1 (6 bases). The CDR3 is 15 residues long. V lost 0 bases, J lost 0 bases, and 9 bases lay in between. Germline V gives CDR1 SGHRS, CDR2 YFSETQ.

As DNA, the CDR3 is TGTGCCAGCAGCTCCCAAGGGACAGTTGAGACCCAGTACTTC. Amino acid sequence: CASSSQGTVETQYF. V gene TRBV11-1 combines with J gene TRBJ2-5; TRBD1 matches at 7 bases. Germline CDR1 is SGHAT and CDR2 is FQDESV (reference sequence). The junction had 7 bases not matched to a gene; V was cut back by 4 bases and J by 5 bases. The CDR3 sequence is 14 residues long. The complete variable domain, with remaining parts taken from reference TRBV11-1 and TRBJ2-5, reads EAEVAQSPRYKITEKSQAVAFWCDPISGHATLYWYRQILGQGPELLVQFQDESVVDDSQLPKDRFSAERLKGVDSTLKIQPAELGDSAMYLCASSSQGTVETQYFGPGTRLLVL.

This chain joins TRBV27 and TRBJ2-7; a possible D gene is TRBD1 (7 bases). CDR1 and CDR2 (germline): MNHEY, SMNVEV (reference sequence). The V and J ends lost 5 bases and 7 bases respectively, with 18 bases between them. The CDR3 is 14 amino acids. CDR3 sequence reads: CASSRQGGVGEQYF. The CDR3 region has the DNA TGTGCCAGCAGTCGTCAGGGGGGCGTGGGGGAGCAGTACTTC.

This sequence joins TRBV14 and TRBJ1-1; no firm D call. The ends were cut back, 7 bases at V and 0 bases at J, with 12 bases in the middle. The germline V gene has CDR1 SGHDN and CDR2 FVKESK. The CDR3 is made up of 14 amino acids. CDR3 sequence reads: CASTHGIMNTEAFF. The DNA of the CDR3 is TGTGCCAGCACCCACGGGATAATGAACACTGAAGCTTTCTTT.

The V and J genes are TRBV2 and TRBJ2-7; a possible D gene is TRBD1 (7 bases). This CDR3 region has 14 residues. Trimming left V 2 bases short and J 4 bases short, with 12 bases between. In germline, CDR1 is SNHLY, CDR2 FYNNEI. In DNA, the CDR3 is TGTGCCAGCAGTGAAATGGGGGGACAGTACGAGCAGTACTTC. It encodes CASSEMGGQYEQYF.

The V call is TRBV5-5, the J call TRBJ2-7, with 7 nucleotides matching TRBD1. The V gene's germline CDR1 is SGHKS and CDR2 YYEKEE (reference sequence). This CDR3 spans 13 amino acids. J lost 1 base, V lost 4 bases, and 2 bases had no gene match. The CDR3 sequence is CASSQGVSYEQYF. In nucleotides, the CDR3 is TGTGCCAGCAGCCAGGGGGTTTCCTACGAGCAGTACTTC.

This sequence joins TRBV20-1 and TRBJ1-1; D uncertain. The ends were cut back, 3 bases at V and 3 bases at J, with 14 bases in the middle. CDR3 length: 14 amino acids. Germline V CDR1 and CDR2: DFQATT, SNEGSKA (reference sequence). DNA for the CDR3: TGCAGTGCTAGTAGCGCGGGCGCGGACACTGAAGCTTTCTTT. This gives the protein CSASSAGADTEAFF.

The CDR3 here is CASSLEGVAGFYNEQFF. DNA of the CDR3: TGCGCCAGCAGCTTGGAGGGGGTGGCGGGTTTTTACAATGAGCAGTTCTTC. The chain employs TRBV5-1 and TRBJ2-1; maybe TRBD1 (6 bases). This CDR3 has 17 amino acids. The germline V and J ends were trimmed by 0 bases and 4 bases, with 17 bases remaining between them. Germline V gene sequence: CDR1 SGHRS, CDR2 YFSETQ.

This chain connects TRBV2 to TRBJ2-1, with 10 positions matching TRBD2. The CDR3 is 16 residues long. The J segment lost 0 bases and the V segment lost 6 bases, leaving 5 bases of the junction unmatched. Germline V gene data show CDR1 as SNHLY and CDR2 as FYNNEI. In DNA form, the CDR3 reads TGTGCCAGCAGGAAACTAGCGGGATACTCCTACAATGAGCAGTTCTTC. Its protein product is CASRKLAGYSYNEQFF.

The genes are TRBV30 and TRBJ1-4; TRBD1 is a possible D gene (5 bases). The germline gives CDR1 GTSNPN, CDR2 SVGIG (reference sequence). V gave up 1 base and J gave up 4 bases, with 10 bases separating them. The CDR3 runs 14 residues. CDR3 in amino acids: CAWSGRTSNEKLFF. In DNA form, the CDR3 reads TGTGCCTGGAGTGGACGGACAAGTAATGAAAAACTGTTTTTT.